Below, 30 T cell receptor beta chains from the same sample are listed, as sequenced in a study of cytomegalovirus exposure and HLA in healthy donors. Sequencing was performed with immunoSEQ multiplex PCR; in TCRdb, only in-frame clones are kept and a portion is missing. The top ten clones hold just under 30% of a sample with about 140,000 clones, 70% to 85% of them seen once. Sample: PBMCs. Receptors originate from a man aged 25 to 40 in good health and CMV-seropositive.

This clone showed up just once. V usage is TRBV27 and J usage is TRBJ1-4, with no clear D. The V end was cut by 5 bases, the J end by 3 bases, with 16 bases between. Germline-derived CDR1 and CDR2 are MNHEY and SMNVEV (reference sequence). This CDR3 contains 16 residues. CDR3 coding DNA: TGTGCCAGCAGTCCTAGTATTTCAGTGGCTAATGAAAAACTGTTTTTT. It translates to CASSPSISVANEKLFF.

This sequence joins TRBV30 and TRBJ2-3; 10 bases fit TRBD1. Germline V gene data show CDR1 as GTSNPN and CDR2 as SVGIG (reference sequence). V dropped 3 bases and J dropped 11; count of bases not matched to a gene: 17. This CDR3 region has 16 residues. In DNA, the CDR3 is TGTGCCTGGAGCGTAAAGGCGGGACAGGGGCCCCGGGGGCAGTATTTT. Residues: CAWSVKAGQGPRGQYF.

The chain uses TRBV6-5 and TRBJ2-4; a weak D match, TRBD2 (5 bases). The V end lost 7 bases, the J end lost 2 bases, and 15 bases lay between the germline ends. Germline assignment: CDR1 MNHEY and CDR2 SVGAGI. The CDR3 is made up of 15 amino acids. DNA for the CDR3: TGTGCCAGCACCCCCGGGTCCGGGACCAAAAACATTCAGTACTTC. Translated, it gives CASTPGSGTKNIQYF.

The chain joins TRBV25-1 to TRBJ1-1; D unclear. V lost 4 bases and J lost 4, with 7 bases in between. The CDR3 has 12 amino acids. Germline CDR1 MGHDK, CDR2 SYGVNS. CDR3 coding DNA: TGTGCCAGCAGTGGGGCTGGCACTGAAGCTTTCTTT. It is translated as CASSGAGTEAFF.

The chain has TRBV13 and TRBJ1-3; no definite D call. V was pared by 5 bases and J by 0 bases, with 11 bases between. The CDR3 loop spans 15 amino acids. In germline, CDR1 is PRHDT, CDR2 FYEKMQ (reference sequence). The CDR3, as DNA: TGTGCCAGCAGCGAGGGCACCGACTCTGGAAACACCATATATTTT. Encoded protein: CASSEGTDSGNTIYF.

The chain couples TRBV19 to TRBJ1-2, with D maybe TRBD1 (5 bases). Germline-derived CDR1 and CDR2 are LNHDA and SQIVND (reference sequence). The CDR3 has 12 residues. Trimming cost V 5 bases and J 7 bases, with 11 bases left between them. The DNA for the CDR3 is TGTGCCAGTAGTGCGGACCAGGGTGGCTACACCTTC. Protein sequence: CASSADQGGYTF.

In this sample, this clone turned up once. The V call is TRBV7-9, the J call TRBJ1-2; weak D call: TRBD1 (5 bases). This CDR3 spans 16 amino acids. Deletions cut 5 bases from V and 0 bases from J, with 16 bases between. The germline CDR1 and CDR2 sequences are SEHNR and FQNEAQ (reference sequence). The CDR3 reads CASSPSDSRSNYGYTF. The DNA of the CDR3 is TGTGCCAGCAGCCCGTCAGACAGCCGGTCTAACTATGGCTACACCTTC.

The J gene is TRBJ2-2, the V gene TRBV5-5; no definite D call. Germline V gives CDR1 SGHKS, CDR2 YYEKEE (reference sequence). This CDR3 contains 13 residues. V lost 3 bases to trimming and J lost 7 bases, with 10 bases between them. The CDR3 protein is CASSSIVVGELFF. Written as DNA, the CDR3 is TGTGCCAGCAGCTCCATAGTGGTCGGGGAGCTGTTTTTT.

This chain joins TRBV29-1 and TRBJ2-5; a possible D gene is TRBD2 (6 bases). CDR3 length: 12 amino acids. V lost 3 bases and J lost 2, with 7 bases in between. Germline V gene lookup returns CDR1 SQVTM and CDR2 ANQGSEA. CDR3 protein: CSVDRGQETQYF. Written as DNA, the CDR3 is TGCAGCGTTGACCGGGGGCAAGAGACCCAGTACTTC.

The chain recombines TRBV9 with TRBJ2-1, with D perhaps TRBD2 (5 bases). Germline CDR1 reads SGDLS; CDR2 reads YYNGEE. This CDR3 contains 15 residues. Trimming shortened V by 0 bases and J by 6 bases, and 13 bases separated the two germline ends. The CDR3 bases are TGTGCCAGCAGCGTAGACTTGATTCGGGGCAATGAGCAGTTCTTC. This translates into CASSVDLIRGNEQFF.

This clone was counted a few times. The CDR3 nucleotides are TGTGCCAGCAGTCCTTCCCTAGCGGGGGGCTGGAGCGGGGAGCTGTTTTTT. This translates into CASSPSLAGGWSGELFF. This chain links TRBV27 with TRBJ2-2; 11 bases match TRBD2. This CDR3 is 17 amino acids long. Germline loops: CDR1 MNHEY, CDR2 SMNVEV (reference sequence). Trimming removed 5 bases from V and 7 bases from J; junction bases left unmatched: 12.

The V and J genes are TRBV5-6 and TRBJ2-3; D is uncertain. Between the trimmed V and J ends, which lost 0 bases and 6 bases, there was a span of 5 bases. CDR1 and CDR2 from the germline V gene are SGHDT and YYEEEE. The CDR3 extends over 12 amino acids. The CDR3, as DNA: TGTGCCAGCAGCTTGGGGGCTGATACGCAGTATTTT. The encoded protein is CASSLGADTQYF.

Details on this clone: Other DNA sequences from this sample encode an identical CDR3 as well. The CDR3 is CASSVTGDGTDTQYF. Here the CDR3 DNA reads TGTGCCAGCAGCGTAACCGGGGATGGCACAGATACGCAGTATTTT. The chain uses TRBV9 and TRBJ2-3; TRBD2 might be the D (5 bases). The CDR3 contains 15 residues. In germline, CDR1 is SGDLS, CDR2 YYNGEE. V was pared by 1 base and J by 1 base, with 10 bases between.

The chain carries TRBV10-3 and TRBJ1-1; no clear D. This CDR3 has 16 amino acids. CDR1 is ENHRY and CDR2 is SYGVKD in the germline V gene. V was clipped by 0 bases and J by 0 bases, with 11 bases between them. The CDR3 DNA is TGTGCCATCAGTGAGTCTCGGGGAGGGCTGAACACTGAAGCTTTCTTT. Its translation: CAISESRGGLNTEAFF.

The chain couples TRBV27 to TRBJ1-1; the match to TRBD1 covers 9 bases. Trimming removed 3 bases from V and 5 bases from J; junction bases left unmatched: 4. CDR3 length equals 14 residues. Germline V gives CDR1 MNHEY, CDR2 SMNVEV (reference sequence). As DNA, the CDR3 is TGTGCCAGCAGTTTCTCTGGGACAGGGACTGAAGCTTTCTTT. Translating it yields CASSFSGTGTEAFF.

J is TRBJ2-1 and V is TRBV9; 15 bases are shared with TRBD2. This CDR3 is built from 17 residues. Germline CDR1 and CDR2: SGDLS and YYNGEE. V trimming: 4 bases; J trimming: 4 bases; junction bases outside the gene matches: 6. CDR3 DNA sequence: TGTGCCAGCAGCCTGGGACTAGCGGGAGGAGGGTACAATGAGCAGTTCTTC. Residues: CASSLGLAGGGYNEQFF.

The chain joins TRBV18 to TRBJ2-4, with TRBD1 matching 7 bases. This CDR3 is built from 14 residues. The germline V gene encodes CDR1 KGHSH and CDR2 LQKENI. V shed 4 bases and J 4 bases; nucleotides not matched to a gene: 4. As DNA, the CDR3 is TGTGCCAGCTCACAACCGGACAGGAAAAACATTCAGTACTTC. Its protein product is CASSQPDRKNIQYF.

The chain joins TRBV4-2 to TRBJ2-5; TRBD2 agrees at 8 bases. V shed 0 bases, J shed 0 bases, and the junction held 3 bases outside the gene matches. There are 16 residues in the CDR3. Germline lookup yields CDR1 LGHNA and CDR2 YNFKEQ. The DNA for the CDR3 is TGTGCCAGCAGCCAAGAAGGTAGCGGGAACCAAGAGACCCAGTACTTC. It translates to CASSQEGSGNQETQYF.

The chain recombines TRBV10-3 with TRBJ2-7, with TRBD2 matching 8 bases. The germline gives CDR1 ENHRY, CDR2 SYGVKD. This CDR3 has 16 amino acids. J lost 1 base, V lost 2 bases, and 7 bases had no gene match. The CDR3 region is CAISEEHSGKSYEQYF. The CDR3 bases are TGTGCCATCAGTGAGGAACATAGCGGGAAATCCTACGAGCAGTACTTC.

The chain couples TRBV10-1 to TRBJ1-5, with D perhaps matching TRBD1 (6 bases). The CDR3 is made up of 13 amino acids. V dropped 6 bases and J dropped 6 bases, with 12 bases sitting between them. CDR1 is WNHNN and CDR2 is SYGVQD in the germline V gene (reference sequence). CDR3 amino acids: CASRPLQGQPQHF. The CDR3 nucleotides are TGCGCCAGCAGACCCTTACAGGGTCAGCCCCAGCATTTT.

The chain recombines TRBV10-3 with TRBJ1-3; D is undetermined. CDR1 and CDR2 (germline): ENHRY, SYGVKD. The CDR3 runs to 13 residues. Trimming shortened V by 6 bases and J by 8 bases, and 14 bases separated the two germline ends. This CDR3 reads CAISTALEDTIYF. The CDR3 coding sequence is TGTGCCATCAGCACGGCCTTGGAGGACACCATATATTTT.

The chain joins TRBV6-4 to TRBJ1-1, with a possible D match to TRBD1 (6 bases). The CDR3 has 16 amino acids. CDR1 and CDR2 (germline): MRHNA, SNTAGT. V dropped 6 bases and J dropped 0 bases, with 17 bases sitting between them. The CDR3 loop is CASRGGLQPLNTEAFF. The CDR3 bases are TGTGCCAGCAGAGGGGGATTACAACCTTTGAACACTGAAGCTTTCTTT.

A few counts support this clone. The V and J genes are TRBV28 and TRBJ1-3; no clear D gene. Germline V lookup: CDR1 MDHEN, CDR2 SYDVKM. The CDR3 loop spans 15 amino acids. The V end was cut by 4 bases, the J end by 3 bases, with 13 bases between. The CDR3 DNA is TGTGCCAGCAGTTCCCCTGCGGGAAGTGGAAACACCATATATTTT. This codes for CASSSPAGSGNTIYF.

The chain recombines TRBV7-2 with TRBJ1-2; 7 bases agree with TRBD1. This CDR3 comprises 15 residues. V was clipped by 2 bases and J by 5 bases; unmatched bases: 8. Germline V gives CDR1 SGHTA, CDR2 FQGNSA. The CDR3 loop reads CASSLRDGQDYGYTF. Here the CDR3 DNA reads TGTGCCAGCAGCTTAAGAGATGGACAGGATTATGGCTACACCTTC.

The V call is TRBV15, the J call TRBJ2-2; perhaps TRBD2 as D (5 bases). Trimming took 1 base from V and 5 from J, leaving 14 bases between them. The CDR3 totals 16 residues. Germline values: CDR1 LNHNV, CDR2 YYDKDF (reference sequence). CDR3: CATSRGRAGETGELFF. The DNA for the CDR3 is TGTGCCACCAGCAGAGGACGGGCCGGGGAAACCGGGGAGCTGTTTTTT.

The chain uses TRBV15 and TRBJ2-7; tentative D call: TRBD1 (6 bases). Germline loops: CDR1 LNHNV, CDR2 YYDKDF (reference sequence). The V and J ends lost 4 bases and 2 bases respectively, with 9 bases between them. This CDR3 spans 13 amino acids. The CDR3 nucleotides read TGTGCCACCAGCATCGACAGGACCTACGAGCAGTACTTC. Encoded protein: CATSIDRTYEQYF. The whole variable domain, filled in from reference TRBV15 and TRBJ2-7, reads DAMVIQNPRYQVTQFGKPVTLSCSQTLNHNVMYWYQQKSSQAPKLLFHYYDKDFNNEADTPDNFQSRRPNTSFCFLDIRSPGLGDTAMYLCATSIDRTYEQYFGPGTRLTVT.

V gene TRBV2 combines with J gene TRBJ2-7; 13 bases align to TRBD2. Trimming cost V 6 bases and J 5 bases; bases outside gene matches: 7. The CDR3 loop spans 15 amino acids. Germline values: CDR1 SNHLY, CDR2 FYNNEI. The CDR3 DNA is TGTGCCAGCAGCTACGGGACTAGCGGGAAGAACGAGCAGTACTTC. It codes for CASSYGTSGKNEQYF.

The chain recombines TRBV4-1 with TRBJ2-5, with a tentative D call TRBD1 (6 bases). Germline lookup yields CDR1 MGHRA and CDR2 YSYEKL. There are 15 residues in the CDR3. The ends were cut back, 0 bases at V and 5 bases at J, with 13 bases in the middle. The CDR3 nucleotides are TGCGCCAGCAGCCAAGATGGGGCAGGGGTGGAGACCCAGTACTTC. It specifies CASSQDGAGVETQYF.

The genes are TRBV14 and TRBJ2-7; D perhaps matches TRBD2 (6 bases). Germline loops: CDR1 SGHDN, CDR2 FVKESK. Trimming left V 3 bases short and J 3 bases short, with 18 bases between. CDR3 length: 16 amino acids. CDR3 nucleotides: TGTGCCAGCAGCCAGACGGGGGACGACCCTAACTACGAGCAGTACTTC. This translates into CASSQTGDDPNYEQYF.

The chain links TRBV28 to TRBJ2-3; TRBD2 aligns across 9 bases. The CDR3 covers 16 residues. The germline gives CDR1 MDHEN, CDR2 SYDVKM. After removal of 2 bases from V and 3 bases from J, the junction contained 6 bases not matched to a gene. This CDR3 reads CASSLAGGAKTDTQYF. The CDR3 nucleotides are TGTGCCAGCAGTTTAGCGGGAGGGGCCAAGACAGATACGCAGTATTTT.